This T cell receptor beta chain was captured by sequencing in a study of CD8+ T cells in alopecia areata. This clone has a handful of counts. Its antigen remains unidentified. Patients with alopecia areata provided lesional scalp punch biopsies as well as peripheral blood. This CDR3 has 14 amino acids. V lost 6 bases and J 4 bases, leaving 18 bases between the germline ends. Germline CDR1 is SQVTM and CDR2 is ANQGSEA. Whole-study findings and limits: Mice showed TCR sharing more clearly than patients did, possibly owing to HLA.

RNA extraction and reverse transcription yielded cDNA as sequencing template. Clones were read by immunoSEQ multiplex PCR, and TCRdb kept only the in-frame ones, dropping some. This sample carries roughly 150,000 clones, 45% to 60% of them seen once, and the ten largest clones take around 6.8%. V gene TRBV29-1 combines with J gene TRBJ2-5; the D is unclear. The sample consisted of CD4+ T cells sorted from blood. The sequence was collected from a human donor with alopecia areata. The CDR3 region is CSVYWAGWAETQYF. The CDR3 DNA sequence: TGCAGCGTATACTGGGCAGGATGGGCAGAGACCCAGTACTTC.